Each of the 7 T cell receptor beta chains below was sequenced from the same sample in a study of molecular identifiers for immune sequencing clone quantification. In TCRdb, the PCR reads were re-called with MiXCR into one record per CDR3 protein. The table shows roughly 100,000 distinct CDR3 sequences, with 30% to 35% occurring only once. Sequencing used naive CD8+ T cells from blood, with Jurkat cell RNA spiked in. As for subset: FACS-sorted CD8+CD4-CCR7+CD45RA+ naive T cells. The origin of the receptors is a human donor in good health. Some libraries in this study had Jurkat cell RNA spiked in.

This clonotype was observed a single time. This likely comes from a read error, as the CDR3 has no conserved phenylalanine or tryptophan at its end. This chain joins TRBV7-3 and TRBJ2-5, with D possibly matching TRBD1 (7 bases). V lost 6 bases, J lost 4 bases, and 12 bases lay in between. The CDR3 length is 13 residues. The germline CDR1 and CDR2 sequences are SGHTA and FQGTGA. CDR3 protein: CASSPQGGETQYY. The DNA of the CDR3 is TGTGCCAGCAGTCCCCAGGGGGGAGAGACCCAGTACTAC.

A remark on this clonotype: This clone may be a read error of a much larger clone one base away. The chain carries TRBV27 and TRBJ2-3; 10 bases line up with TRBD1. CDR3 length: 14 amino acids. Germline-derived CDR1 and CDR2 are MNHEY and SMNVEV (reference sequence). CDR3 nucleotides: TGTGCCAGCAGGGGACAGGGGTCGGCAGATACGCAGAATTTT. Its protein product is CASRGQGSADTQNF.

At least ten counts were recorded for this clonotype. In nucleotides, the CDR3 is TGTGCCAGCAGCCCCAACACAGATACGCAGTATTTT. Translating it yields CASSPNTDTQYF. The gene calls are TRBV7-8 and TRBJ2-3; D is uncertain. The CDR3 covers 12 residues. Germline CDR1 and CDR2: SGHVS and FQNEAQ. V lost 5 bases and J lost 2, with 5 bases in between.

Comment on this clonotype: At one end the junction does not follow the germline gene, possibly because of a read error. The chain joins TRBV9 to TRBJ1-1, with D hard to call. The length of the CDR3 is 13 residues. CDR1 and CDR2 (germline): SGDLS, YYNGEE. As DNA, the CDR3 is TGTGCCAGCAGCGTGGGAGGGAGGACTGAAGCTTCCTTT. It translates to CASSVGGRTEASF.

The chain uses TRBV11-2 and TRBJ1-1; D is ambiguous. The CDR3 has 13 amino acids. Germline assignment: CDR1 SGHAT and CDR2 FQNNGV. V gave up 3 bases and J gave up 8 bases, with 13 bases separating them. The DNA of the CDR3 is TGTGCCAGCAGCTTCTCGTCAGGAAAGGAAGCTTTCTTT. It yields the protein CASSFSSGKEAFF.

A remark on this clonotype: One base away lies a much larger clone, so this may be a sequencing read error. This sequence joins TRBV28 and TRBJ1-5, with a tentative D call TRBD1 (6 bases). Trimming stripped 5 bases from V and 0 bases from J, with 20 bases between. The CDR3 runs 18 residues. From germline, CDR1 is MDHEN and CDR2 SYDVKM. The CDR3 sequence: CASSIGQPGFYSNQPQHF. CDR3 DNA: TGTGCCAGCAGTATAGGACAGCCGGGCTTTTATAGCAATCAGCCCCAGCATTTT.

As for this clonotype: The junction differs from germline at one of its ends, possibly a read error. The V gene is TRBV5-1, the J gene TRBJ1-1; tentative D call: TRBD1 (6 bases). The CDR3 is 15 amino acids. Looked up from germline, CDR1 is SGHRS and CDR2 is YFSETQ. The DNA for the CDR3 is TGCGCCCGCAGCTTTAGCGGGGGCTGGGATACTGAAGCTTTATTT. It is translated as CARSFSGGWDTEALF.